The 18 T cell receptor beta chains presented below share a single source sample, sequenced in a study of regulatory T cells in long-lasting Graves disease. iRepertoire HTBI primers and Arm-PCR of CDR3 regions built TCR beta libraries. TCRdb re-derived calls from the multiplex PCR reads in MiXCR, one entry per CDR3 protein. The table includes 300,000 to 400,000 distinct CDR3 sequences, roughly a sixth detected once. The time point here: newly diagnosed GD, antithyroid drugs for less than 3 months. Isolated PBMC RNA provided the starting material for the TCR library. The same sample was also used in a study of T cells in Graves' hyperthyroidism and ophthalmopathy.

Sequenced here: peripheral blood mononuclear cells (PBMCs), sampled at new diagnosis, from a patient treated with antithyroid drugs. All receptors derive from a man aged 35 to 55 with Graves disease.

This clonotype showed up just a few times. The J gene is TRBJ2-5, the V gene TRBV11-1; D is undetermined. V lost 4 bases to trimming and J lost 2 bases, with 11 bases between them. CDR1 is SGHAT and CDR2 is FQDESV in the germline V gene (reference sequence). The CDR3 contains 14 residues. CDR3 DNA: TGTGCCAGCAGCTCCTATGGCCAACAAGAGACCCAGTACTTC. Protein: CASSSYGQQETQYF.

The table lists this clonotype with a few counts. V usage is TRBV7-9 and J usage is TRBJ2-1; a weak D match, TRBD1 (6 bases). Germline V gene sequence: CDR1 SEHNR, CDR2 FQNEAQ (reference sequence). CDR3 length: 14 amino acids. V dropped 3 bases and J dropped 4 bases, with 10 bases sitting between them. CDR3 residues: CASSFGTTYNEQFF. The DNA for the CDR3 is TGTGCCAGCAGCTTTGGGACAACTTACAATGAGCAGTTCTTC. The variable domain in full, completed from reference TRBV7-9 and TRBJ2-1, reads DTGVSQNPRHKITKRGQNVTFRCDPISEHNRLYWYRQTLGQGPEFLTYFQNEAQLEKSRLLSDRFSAERPKGSFSTLEIQRTEQGDSAMYLCASSFGTTYNEQFFGPGTRLTVL.

This chain links TRBV20-1 with TRBJ2-2, with D tentatively TRBD1 or TRBD2 (5 bases each). V lost 3 bases to trimming and J lost 0 bases, with 14 bases between them. The CDR3 is 16 amino acids. The germline V gene has CDR1 DFQATT and CDR2 SNEGSKA (reference sequence). The CDR3 protein is CSARGLGASNTGELFF. The CDR3 coding sequence is TGCAGTGCTAGGGGCCTCGGGGCTTCGAACACCGGGGAGCTGTTTTTT.

V usage is TRBV7-2 and J usage is TRBJ2-7; weak D call: TRBD1 (5 bases). CDR1 and CDR2 from the germline V gene are SGHTA and FQGNSA. The CDR3 consists of 15 residues. V was pared by 4 bases and J by 0 bases, with 13 bases between. DNA of the CDR3: TGTGCCAGCAGCTCCAGACACAGGAGCTCCTACGAGCAGTACTTC. Protein sequence: CASSSRHRSSYEQYF.

This clonotype has at least ten counts. The chain uses TRBV28 and TRBJ2-3, with D maybe TRBD1 (5 bases). The germline V gene has CDR1 MDHEN and CDR2 SYDVKM. The CDR3 loop spans 19 amino acids. The V gene lost 3 bases and the J gene lost 2 bases, with 24 bases spanning the gap. CDR3 in DNA: TGTGCCAGCAGTTTCGTACAGGTTGTTCGCCGAGATTCCACAGATACGCAGTATTTT. It codes for CASSFVQVVRRDSTDTQYF.

The sample holds many counts of this clonotype. The chain is built from TRBV9 and TRBJ1-6; 7 nucleotides agree with TRBD1. With V trimmed by 3 bases and J by 8 bases, 8 bases remained unmatched. The CDR3 totals 15 residues. CDR1 is SGDLS, CDR2 YYNGEE, per germline. The CDR3 nucleotides are TGTGCCAGCAGCGAGGGAGGGGACAGATATTCACCCCTCCACTTT. It is translated as CASSEGGDRYSPLHF.

There are a few counts of this clonotype. The chain combines TRBV12-3 or TRBV12-4 with TRBJ1-4; D not resolved. V lost 7 bases and J 2 bases, leaving 8 bases between the germline ends. This CDR3 comprises 13 residues. CDR3 residues: CASTEWTNEKLFF. The CDR3 nucleotides read TGTGCCAGCACCGAGTGGACTAATGAAAAACTGTTTTTT.

A few counts support this clonotype. V and J are TRBV7-2 and TRBJ2-7; the D is unclear. V was cut by 0 bases and J by 1 base, with 7 bases left in between. The germline CDR1 and CDR2 sequences are SGHTA and FQGNSA. The CDR3 totals 14 residues. DNA for the CDR3: TGTGCCAGCAGCTTAGCGGGAAATTCCTACGAGCAGTACTTC. This encodes CASSLAGNSYEQYF. Filled out from reference TRBV7-2 and TRBJ2-7, the complete variable domain reads GAGVSQSPSNKVTEKGKDVELRCDPISGHTALYWYRQSLGQGLEFLIYFQGNSAPDKSGLPSDRFSAERTGGSVSTLTIQRTQQEDSAVYLCASSLAGNSYEQYFGPGTRLTVT.

This chain joins TRBV2 and TRBJ1-1; D remains unclear. V lost 3 bases to trimming and J lost 4 bases, with 6 bases between them. The CDR3 is 12 residues long. Germline values: CDR1 SNHLY, CDR2 FYNNEI. In DNA, the CDR3 is TGTGCCAGCAGTGAGGGAGCCACTGAAGCTTTCTTT. This encodes CASSEGATEAFF.

This clonotype was seen at least ten times. CDR3 coding DNA: TGTGCCAGCAGTACTACAGATCTCACTGAAGCTTTCTTT. As protein: CASSTTDLTEAFF. The chain joins TRBV28 to TRBJ1-1; D call uncertain. The germline V and J ends were trimmed by 5 bases and 4 bases, with 11 bases remaining between them. The CDR3 length is 13 residues. In germline, CDR1 is MDHEN, CDR2 SYDVKM.

A word on this clonotype: A much larger clone lies one base from this, so it may be a read error. The chain uses TRBV7-2 and TRBJ2-1; D gene uncertain. The CDR3 runs to 11 residues. The V gene's germline CDR1 is SGHTA and CDR2 FQGNSA. As DNA, the CDR3 is TGTGTCAGCAGCCTTTATTTTGAGCAGTTCTTC. It codes for CVSSLYFEQFF.

The table lists this clonotype with many counts. Written as DNA, the CDR3 is TGTGCCAGCAGCATACGGCCAGAAGCAGATACGCAGTATTTT. Translation: CASSIRPEADTQYF. The chain is built from TRBV9 and TRBJ2-3; no reliable D call. There are 14 residues in the CDR3. Germline CDR1 reads SGDLS; CDR2 reads YYNGEE. V lost 4 bases, J lost 4 bases, and 13 bases lay in between.

V is TRBV20-1 and J is TRBJ2-3, with TRBD2 matching over 10 bases. Germline V gene sequence: CDR1 DFQATT, CDR2 SNEGSKA (reference sequence). The CDR3 extends over 15 amino acids. The V segment lost 3 bases and the J segment 2 bases; nucleotides outside the gene matches: 5. The CDR3 bases are TGCAGTGCTAGCCTCCTAGCGGGAGACACAGATACGCAGTATTTT. This translates into CSASLLAGDTDTQYF.

V gene TRBV24-1 combines with J gene TRBJ2-6; no firm D call. CDR1 KGHDR and CDR2 SFDVKD come from the germline V gene. The V gene lost 1 base and the J gene lost 0 bases, with 6 bases spanning the gap. The CDR3 loop spans 16 amino acids. CDR3: CATSDFGDSGANVLTF. In DNA form, the CDR3 reads TGTGCCACCAGTGATTTTGGGGACTCTGGGGCCAACGTCCTGACTTTC.

This clonotype turned up a few times. V and J are TRBV19 and TRBJ1-5; D is uncertain. V shed 6 bases and J shed 7 bases, with 10 bases lying between them. The CDR3 is 12 residues long. Germline V gene lookup returns CDR1 LNHDA and CDR2 SQIVND (reference sequence). Here the CDR3 reads CASRGLWQPQHF. The CDR3 region has the DNA TGTGCCAGTAGAGGCCTTTGGCAGCCCCAGCATTTT. The variable domain in full, with the rest retrieved from reference TRBV19 and TRBJ1-5, is DGGITQSPKYLFRKEGQNVTLSCEQNLNHDAMYWYRQDPGQGLRLIYYSQIVNDFQKGDIAEGYSVSREKKESFPLTVTSAQKNPTAFYLCASRGLWQPQHFGDGTRLSIL.

This clonotype was counted ten times or more. V usage is TRBV2 and J usage is TRBJ2-5; D may be TRBD2 (5 bases). Germline CDR1 is SNHLY and CDR2 is FYNNEI. Trimming removed 3 bases at V and 7 bases at J, with 15 bases between. This CDR3 has 14 amino acids. DNA for the CDR3: TGTGCCAGCAGTGAGTCAGGACGGAGCGGGACCCAGTACTTC. Translated, it gives CASSESGRSGTQYF.

This clonotype was seen at least ten times. This chain links TRBV20-1 with TRBJ2-3, with D possibly being TRBD2 (7 bases). V was clipped by 6 bases and J by 5 bases, with 18 bases between them. The CDR3 is 14 amino acids. CDR1 and CDR2 from the germline V gene are DFQATT and SNEGSKA (reference sequence). CDR3 in DNA: TGCAGTGCGGCGGGGGCTCCTCCCGAAGATACGCAGTATTTT. Amino acids: CSAAGAPPEDTQYF.

The genes are TRBV2 and TRBJ1-2; possible D gene TRBD1, 6 bases. Germline loops: CDR1 SNHLY, CDR2 FYNNEI. V was trimmed by 3 bases and J by 7 bases, leaving 15 bases between them. The CDR3 loop spans 14 amino acids. The CDR3 DNA reads as TGTGCCAGCAGTGATGGGGGCTTGAGGGGTGGCTACACCTTC. It translates to CASSDGGLRGGYTF.